The 18 T cell receptor beta chains below all came from one sample that was sequenced in a study of metastatic and nonmetastatic thyroid tumors. No treatment had been given to any patient before thyroid surgery. TCRdb re-called clones from the PCR reads using MiXCR. The data show about 15,000 clones, roughly 24% seen once. The sample was adjacent normal tissue. These receptors were taken from a female donor with papillary thyroid cancer or a benign thyroid nodule (not recorded which). Some clones in this sample may be carry-over from other donors' samples.

The table lists this clone with a few counts. This chain uses TRBV6-2 or TRBV6-3 with TRBJ2-1; D is undetermined. Trimming stripped 2 bases from V and 5 bases from J, with 16 bases between. This CDR3 spans 16 amino acids. Germline CDR1 is MNHEY and CDR2 is SVGEGT. For the CDR3, the DNA is TGTGCCAGCAGTTACAGAATTGGGGATACAAACAATGAGCAGTTCTTC. Translated: CASSYRIGDTNNEQFF.

This clone was seen more than once but under ten times. The genes are TRBV15 and TRBJ1-1, with 7 nucleotides matching TRBD1. The CDR3 length is 14 residues. Per the germline V gene, CDR1 is LNHNV and CDR2 is YYDKDF (reference sequence). J gave up 4 bases and V 2 bases, and 4 bases lay outside the gene matches. This chain's CDR3 is CATSRLGTATEAFF. Here the CDR3 DNA reads TGTGCCACCAGCAGACTGGGGACAGCCACTGAAGCTTTCTTT.

In the case of this clone: A read error is likely, as this CDR3 ends without the conserved phenylalanine or tryptophan. The chain couples TRBV19 to TRBJ1-5; TRBD1 is a possible D gene (6 bases). This CDR3 region has 14 residues. V lost 5 bases, J lost 3 bases, and 11 bases lay in between. CDR1 and CDR2 from the germline V gene are LNHDA and SQIVND (reference sequence). CDR3 loop: CASSPGDTNQPQHI. DNA of the CDR3: TGTGCCAGTAGTCCCGGGGACACCAATCAGCCCCAGCATATT.

The table lists this clone with many counts. The gene calls are TRBV13 and TRBJ1-2; possible D gene TRBD1, 5 bases. The CDR3 extends over 16 amino acids. Trimming removed 0 bases at V and 6 bases at J, with 17 bases between. The germline gives CDR1 PRHDT, CDR2 FYEKMQ (reference sequence). The CDR3 DNA reads as TGTGCCAGCAGCTTAGGGTCCGGGACGGTTGGGGATGGCTACACCTTC. Amino acids: CASSLGSGTVGDGYTF.

The chain combines TRBV2 with TRBJ2-7, with a possible D match to TRBD2 (5 bases). Germline V gene data show CDR1 as SNHLY and CDR2 as FYNNEI. The CDR3 spans 13 residues. Trimming cost V 8 bases and J 3 bases, with 14 bases left between them. CDR3 in amino acids: CASAKGRDYEQYF. Here the CDR3 DNA reads TGTGCCAGCGCTAAAGGTCGGGACTACGAGCAGTACTTC.

The chain uses TRBV27 and TRBJ2-7; D is perhaps TRBD1 or TRBD2 (5 bases each). This CDR3 has 15 amino acids. In germline, CDR1 is MNHEY, CDR2 SMNVEV (reference sequence). Trimming stripped 5 bases from V and 4 bases from J, with 18 bases between. CDR3 coding DNA: TGTGCCAGCAGTATGGCTCTCGGGGCCCGGTACGAGCAGTACTTC. It yields the protein CASSMALGARYEQYF.

This clone has more than one count but fewer than ten. A much larger clone sits a single nucleotide away, making a read error possible. The chain links TRBV12-3 or TRBV12-4 to TRBJ2-3, with 7 nucleotides matching TRBD1. There are 15 residues in the CDR3. CDR3 protein: CASSLEGQNTYTQYF. The CDR3 DNA reads TGTGCCAGCAGTTTAGAGGGACAGAACACATATACGCAGTATTTT.

The J gene is TRBJ2-1, the V gene TRBV19, with 13 bases identical to TRBD2. The CDR3 loop spans 14 amino acids. Germline lookup yields CDR1 LNHDA and CDR2 SQIVND (reference sequence). Germline trimming cut 7 bases from V and 6 bases from J; bases unmatched to any gene: 3. CDR3 residues: CASMWTSGSNEQFF. In nucleotides, the CDR3 is TGTGCCAGTATGTGGACTAGCGGGAGCAATGAGCAGTTCTTC.

This clone was observed a few times. V gene TRBV12-3 or TRBV12-4 combines with J gene TRBJ1-1; 7 positions agree with TRBD1. J gave up 4 bases and V 6 bases, and 8 bases lay outside the gene matches. The CDR3 has 14 residues. The CDR3 region has the DNA TGTGCCAGCAGCCGACAGGGCGGGAGCACTGAAGCTTTCTTT. Amino acids: CASSRQGGSTEAFF.

In its sample, this clone was seen a few times. This rearrangement joins TRBV28 to TRBJ2-2; 10 bases agree with TRBD1. Germline lookup yields CDR1 MDHEN and CDR2 SYDVKM. The CDR3 consists of 16 residues. Trimming took 5 bases from V and 7 from J; bases not matched to a gene: 10. The CDR3, as DNA: TGTGCCAGCAGTCCAAGGCCGGGACAGGGGTTCGGGGAGCTGTTTTTT. It is translated as CASSPRPGQGFGELFF.

The genes are TRBV6-1 and TRBJ2-3, with D perhaps matching TRBD2 (7 bases). The V gene's germline CDR1 is MNHNS and CDR2 SASEGT. CDR3 length: 16 residues. V was clipped by 3 bases and J by 3 bases, with 16 bases between them. CDR3 in amino acids: CASSDLDRRGTDTQYF. The CDR3, as DNA: TGTGCCAGCAGTGACCTCGACAGGCGGGGGACAGATACGCAGTATTTT.

This clone has just a few counts. The rearrangement joins TRBV6-1 to TRBJ1-5; 7 nucleotides agree with TRBD1. V gave up 7 bases and J gave up 0 bases; unmatched junction bases: 9. CDR1 MNHNS and CDR2 SASEGT come from the germline V gene. The CDR3 is 16 amino acids. This CDR3 is CASKPQTGYSNQPQHF. The CDR3 bases are TGTGCCAGCAAACCTCAGACAGGGTATAGCAATCAGCCCCAGCATTTT.

This clone has just a few counts. The rearrangement uses TRBV9 and TRBJ2-5; 7 positions agree with TRBD1. CDR1 and CDR2 (germline): SGDLS, YYNGEE. The junction had 4 bases not matched to a gene; V was cut back by 6 bases and J by 5 bases. CDR3 length: 12 amino acids. As DNA, the CDR3 is TGTGCCAGCACCGGGACAGATGAGACCCAGTACTTC. Encoded protein: CASTGTDETQYF.

This clone qualifies as medium-sized. The V gene is TRBV30, the J gene TRBJ1-3; no clear D. Germline loops: CDR1 GTSNPN, CDR2 SVGIG (reference sequence). V dropped 4 bases and J dropped 1 base, with 5 bases sitting between them. This CDR3 has 12 residues. This CDR3 reads CAWKKSGNTIYF. CDR3 DNA sequence: TGTGCCTGGAAGAAGTCTGGAAACACCATATATTTT.

The rearrangement links TRBV6-2 or TRBV6-3 to TRBJ2-6; D might be TRBD1 (5 bases). The CDR3 loop spans 19 amino acids. In germline, CDR1 is MNHEY, CDR2 SVGEGT. Trimming cost V 2 bases and J 2 bases, with 19 bases left between them. The CDR3, as DNA: TGTGCCAGCAGTTACGGCCGCAGGGATGTTTGGCCTGGGGCCAACGTCCTGACTTTC. The encoded protein is CASSYGRRDVWPGANVLTF.

The chain links TRBV6-1 to TRBJ2-7; 7 positions agree with TRBD2. The V and J ends lost 8 bases and 1 base, in that order; junction bases with no gene match: 14. CDR3 size: 16 residues. Germline values: CDR1 MNHNS, CDR2 SASEGT. DNA for the CDR3: TGTGCCAGCCATCCAACCCCGGTCGGGGGGTCCTACGAGCAGTACTTC. This translates into CASHPTPVGGSYEQYF.

The chain employs TRBV28 and TRBJ2-1, with D hard to call. In germline, CDR1 is MDHEN, CDR2 SYDVKM. Trimming shortened V by 6 bases and J by 4 bases, and 16 bases separated the two germline ends. The CDR3 length is 15 residues. For the CDR3, the DNA is TGTGCCAGCAGGGTTAACAGTTTTCGGTACAATGAGCAGTTCTTC. It codes for CASRVNSFRYNEQFF.

This clone was found many times. The chain links TRBV20-1 to TRBJ2-3; either TRBD1 or TRBD2 may supply D (5 bases each). Trimming stripped 0 bases from V and 0 bases from J, with 22 bases between. In germline, CDR1 is DFQATT, CDR2 SNEGSKA (reference sequence). CDR3 length: 19 residues. The CDR3 loop is CSARDRTRKRGISTDTQYF. In DNA form, the CDR3 reads TGCAGTGCTAGAGATCGAACCCGTAAACGGGGCATTAGCACAGATACGCAGTATTTT.